Listed here is a single T cell receptor beta chain. Per the original methods: Nucleated cell counts were estimated from reference gene primer amplification. Assay used: immunoSEQ multiplex PCR; TCRdb lists only in-frame clones, some missing. That table is the source of V, J and clone size, and D and trimming were worked out from the DNA. The repertoire consists of roughly 170,000 clones, with about 83% occurring once and the leading ten covering 12%. CDR1 is SGHNT, CDR2 YYREEE, per germline (reference sequence). This CDR3 comprises 15 residues. The V and J ends lost 4 bases and 2 bases, in that order; junction bases with no gene match: 7. The sample comes from a study of blood T cell repertoires in COVID-19. About the research overall: Researchers got acute and convalescent COVID-19 samples from the United States, Italy and Spain. Sources were T cells, B-cell-depleted T cells, or PBMCs; the material itself was cDNA or gDNA.

Seattle's cohort entered during active infection and was followed longitudinally. J is TRBJ2-7 and V is TRBV5-4, with 9 bases fitting TRBD1. Specimen: peripheral blood. This clonotype was sampled from a woman aged 70 to 79 with COVID-19, enrolled during active disease. For the CDR3, the DNA is TGTGCCAGCAGCCCTGGACAGGGGAGCGCCTACGAGCAGTACTTC. Amino acids: CASSPGQGSAYEQYF.